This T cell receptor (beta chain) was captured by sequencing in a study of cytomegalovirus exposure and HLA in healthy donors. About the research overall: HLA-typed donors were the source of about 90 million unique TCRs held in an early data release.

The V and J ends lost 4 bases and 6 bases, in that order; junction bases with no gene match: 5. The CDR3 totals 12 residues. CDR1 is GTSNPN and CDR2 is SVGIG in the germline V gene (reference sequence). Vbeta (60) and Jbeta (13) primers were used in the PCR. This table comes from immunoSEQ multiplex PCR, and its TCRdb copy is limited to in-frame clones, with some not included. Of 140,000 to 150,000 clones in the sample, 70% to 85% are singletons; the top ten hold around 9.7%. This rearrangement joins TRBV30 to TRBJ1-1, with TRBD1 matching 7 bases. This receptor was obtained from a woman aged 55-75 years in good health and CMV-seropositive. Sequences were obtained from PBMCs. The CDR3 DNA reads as TGTGCCTGGACAGGGGGAGGTTCTGAAGCTTTCTTT. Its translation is CAWTGGGSEAFF.